This TCR beta chain came from a study of OX40 agonist ivuxolimab in advanced cancers. In the study overall: Antecedent anti-PD-1, anti-PD-L1 or anti-CTLA-4 therapy was permissible, with 35% to 40% having received some. Study results and caveats: Expanded clones belonging to CD8+ T cells outnumbered, on average, those of CD4+.

Trimming cost V 10 bases and J 2 bases; bases outside gene matches: 8. There are 13 residues in the CDR3. Germline-derived CDR1 and CDR2 are MNHEY and SMNVEV (reference sequence). Patients were excluded for autoimmune disease history or systemic immunosuppression. The repertoire was sequenced with immunoSEQ multiplex PCR; TCRdb's copy has only in-frame clones and lacks some. The sample has more than 40,000 clones, around 73% seen once; the top ten hold under 2.5%. As to this clone: Its cognate antigen is unknown.

The sample was CD4+ or CD8+ T cells sorted from blood, taken in a trial of the OX40 agonist ivuxolimab. The J gene is TRBJ2-7, the V gene TRBV27; 7 bases are shared with TRBD2. The receptor's source is an adult with an advanced solid tumor such as melanoma, head and neck, liver or kidney cancer. CDR3 sequence reads: CATGRMGAYEQYF. CDR3 nucleotides: TGTGCCACCGGGAGGATGGGCGCCTACGAGCAGTACTTC.